These T cell receptor beta chains were read from a single sample in a study of T cell clonotyping in hematopoietic cell transplantation. The method was immunoSEQ multiplex PCR; TCRdb's version includes in-frame clones alone and lacks a portion of them. The sample has around 13,000 clones, approximately 83% seen once; the top ten hold around 5.5%. Material: PBMCs, obtained 100 days after allogeneic stem cell transplant. The source of these receptors is a female patient in her 40s who had an allogeneic stem cell transplant from a related donor, so T cells may come from the graft donor. Some clones in this sample may be carry-over from other donors' samples. Each CDR3 is given with its conserved first and last residue. D genes are given only for firm matches. Clone size is given for some rows only: seen once, a few or many times, or a class if the clone is expanded.

clone size: -; J gene: TRBJ1-2; V gene: TRBV25-1; D gene: -; CDR3 DNA: TGTGCCAGCAGTGTCGGTCTCACCAATGGCTACACCTTC; CDR3 protein: CASSVGLTNGYTF
clone size: few; J gene: TRBJ1-5; V gene: TRBV6-1; D gene: -; CDR3 DNA: TGTGCCAGCGGGGGGTACGGCAGCAATCAGCCCCAGCATTTT; CDR3 protein: CASGGYGSNQPQHF
clone size: -; J gene: TRBJ1-6; V gene: TRBV28; D gene: -; CDR3 DNA: TGTGCCAGCACGAGGAAGTCCGGGAGCTCCTATAATTCACCCCTCCACTTT; CDR3 protein: CASTRKSGSSYNSPLHF
clone size: few; J gene: TRBJ1-6; V gene: TRBV6-5; D gene: -; CDR3 DNA: TGTGCCAGCAGAGTACAGGGTGGTGCACCCCTCCACTTT; CDR3 protein: CASRVQGGAPLHF
clone size: -; J gene: TRBJ2-2; V gene: TRBV9; D gene: -; CDR3 DNA: TGTGCCAGCAGCGTAGTTACCGGGGAGCTGTTTTTT; CDR3 protein: CASSVVTGELFF
clone size: medium-sized; J gene: TRBJ2-7; V gene: TRBV6-5; D gene: TRBD1; CDR3 DNA: TGTGCCAGCAGTTACGCCCAGGGGGCTATCGACGAGCAGTACTTC; CDR3 protein: CASSYAQGAIDEQYF
clone size: -; J gene: TRBJ2-1; V gene: TRBV7-2; D gene: TRBD2; CDR3 DNA: TGTGCCAGCAGCTTAGGCCCTAGCGGATACAATGAGCAGTTCTTC; CDR3 protein: CASSLGPSGYNEQFF
clone size: -; J gene: TRBJ2-5; V gene: TRBV11-2; D gene: -; CDR3 DNA: TGTGCCAGCAGTAACAGGCTCCAAGAGACCCAGTACTTC; CDR3 protein: CASSNRLQETQYF
clone size: -; J gene: TRBJ1-1; V gene: TRBV13; D gene: -; CDR3 DNA: TGTGCCAGCAGCTTAGGGATAGGGGGGCCTTTTCTAACAGGGTATGGGACTGAAGCTTTCTTT; CDR3 protein: CASSLGIGGPFLTGYGTEAFF
clone size: -; J gene: TRBJ1-5; V gene: TRBV28; D gene: -; CDR3 DNA: TGTGCCAGCAGTCCTAGGACAGTAGGATATAGCAATCAGCCCCAGCATTTT; CDR3 protein: CASSPRTVGYSNQPQHF
clone size: -; J gene: TRBJ1-1; V gene: TRBV7-9; D gene: TRBD1; CDR3 DNA: TGTGCCAGCAGTCAACTTCGACAGGGCGCCCGTGAAGCTTTCTTT; CDR3 protein: CASSQLRQGAREAFF
clone size: -; J gene: TRBJ1-1; V gene: TRBV30; D gene: -; CDR3 DNA: TGTGCCTGGAGTGCAGACAGGAACACTGAAGCTTTCTTT; CDR3 protein: CAWSADRNTEAFF
clone size: -; J gene: TRBJ2-1; V gene: TRBV5-6; D gene: -; CDR3 DNA: TGTGCCAGCAGTCTCGGAGGGTTCGGCAATGAGCAGTTCTTC; CDR3 protein: CASSLGGFGNEQFF
clone size: -; J gene: TRBJ2-7; V gene: TRBV5-6; D gene: TRBD2; CDR3 DNA: TGTGCCAGCACGGTAGCGGGTTCCAATTACGAGCAGTACTTC; CDR3 protein: CASTVAGSNYEQYF
clone size: -; J gene: TRBJ2-5; V gene: TRBV11-3; D gene: -; CDR3 DNA: TGTGCCAGCAGCTTTTTTCGAGCGGAGACCCAGTACTTC; CDR3 protein: CASSFFRAETQYF
clone size: -; J gene: TRBJ2-7; V gene: TRBV27; D gene: TRBD1; CDR3 DNA: TGTGCCAGCAGTCTCCGGGACAGGGTGGGCGAGCAGTACTTC; CDR3 protein: CASSLRDRVGEQYF
clone size: once; J gene: TRBJ1-4; V gene: TRBV5-5; D gene: TRBD1; CDR3 DNA: TGTGCCAGCAGTGAAGACAGGGGGCGAGTTAATGAAAAACTGTTTTTT; CDR3 protein: CASSEDRGRVNEKLFF
clone size: -; J gene: TRBJ1-1; V gene: TRBV30; D gene: -; CDR3 DNA: TGTGCCTGGAGTGTATCTGGTGACGCGTATGAAGCTTTCTTT; CDR3 protein: CAWSVSGDAYEAFF
clone size: -; J gene: TRBJ1-1; V gene: TRBV6-5; D gene: -; CDR3 DNA: TGTGCCAGCAGTTACTCGAGGGACGGTAAGGAAGCTTTCTTT; CDR3 protein: CASSYSRDGKEAFF
clone size: -; J gene: TRBJ2-3; V gene: TRBV5-1; D gene: TRBD1; CDR3 DNA: TGCGCCAGCAGCCCCGGGACAGGGGGCGCGGGTGATACGCAGTATTTT; CDR3 protein: CASSPGTGGAGDTQYF
clone size: -; J gene: TRBJ2-7; V gene: TRBV11-2; D gene: -; CDR3 DNA: TGTGCCAGCAGCTTAGAACGGGGTTCCTACGAGCAGTACTTC; CDR3 protein: CASSLERGSYEQYF
clone size: -; J gene: TRBJ2-7; V gene: TRBV28; D gene: TRBD1; CDR3 DNA: TGTGCCAGCAGGGGGACAGACTACCACTACGAGCAGTACTTC; CDR3 protein: CASRGTDYHYEQYF
clone size: -; J gene: TRBJ2-3; V gene: TRBV25-1; D gene: TRBD2; CDR3 DNA: TGTGCCAGCAGTGAATCCCCAGCGGGGGCCACAGATACGCAGTATTTT; CDR3 protein: CASSESPAGATDTQYF
clone size: -; J gene: TRBJ2-7; V gene: TRBV10-3; D gene: TRBD1; CDR3 DNA: TGTGCCAACGCGGGACAGGTTGGTGGCGAGCAGTACTTC; CDR3 protein: CANAGQVGGEQYF
clone size: -; J gene: TRBJ1-2; V gene: TRBV5-1; D gene: -; CDR3 DNA: TGCGCCAGCAGCCCCACGGACCCCAACTATGGCTACACCTTC; CDR3 protein: CASSPTDPNYGYTF
clone size: -; J gene: TRBJ2-1; V gene: TRBV7-3; D gene: TRBD2; CDR3 DNA: TGTGCCAGCAGCTTATGGCAGGGAGGGGATGAGCAGTTCTTC; CDR3 protein: CASSLWQGGDEQFF
clone size: -; J gene: TRBJ1-4; V gene: TRBV10-2; D gene: -; CDR3 DNA: TGCGCCAGCAGTGTAAGGCCCTACAATGAAAAACTGTTTTTT; CDR3 protein: CASSVRPYNEKLFF
clone size: -; J gene: TRBJ2-3; V gene: TRBV5-1; D gene: TRBD2; CDR3 DNA: TGCGCCAGCAGCTTAACATTGCGGGGGACCTCAGATACGCAGTATTTT; CDR3 protein: CASSLTLRGTSDTQYF
clone size: -; J gene: TRBJ1-1; V gene: TRBV5-1; D gene: TRBD1; CDR3 DNA: TGCGCCAGCAGCCCGGACGCAGGGGGCAGGAACACTGAAGCTTTCTTT; CDR3 protein: CASSPDAGGRNTEAFF
clone size: -; J gene: TRBJ1-2; V gene: TRBV6-1; D gene: -; CDR3 DNA: TGTGCCAGCAGTGCCCGGGACGGAATGTTTGGCTACACCTTC; CDR3 protein: CASSARDGMFGYTF
clone size: -; J gene: TRBJ2-2; V gene: TRBV30; D gene: TRBD2; CDR3 DNA: TGTGCCTGGAGGACTGGGGCTAGCGGAAACACCGGGGAGCTGTTTTTT; CDR3 protein: CAWRTGASGNTGELFF
clone size: -; J gene: TRBJ2-3; V gene: TRBV6-5; D gene: -; CDR3 DNA: TGTGCCAGCAGTCCAGGACCGCAGGATACGCAGTATTTT; CDR3 protein: CASSPGPQDTQYF
clone size: -; J gene: TRBJ2-3; V gene: TRBV10-3; D gene: -; CDR3 DNA: TGTGCCATCAGTGAGAAAGATACGCAGTATTTT; CDR3 protein: CAISEKDTQYF
clone size: -; J gene: TRBJ1-2; V gene: TRBV14; D gene: -; CDR3 DNA: TGTGCCAGCAGCTTCGGGACACCCCTTAACTATGGCTACACCTTC; CDR3 protein: CASSFGTPLNYGYTF
clone size: -; J gene: TRBJ2-7; V gene: TRBV7-6; D gene: -; CDR3 DNA: TGTGCCAGCAGCTTTGACTGGAGCCTCGAGCAGTACTTC; CDR3 protein: CASSFDWSLEQYF
clone size: -; J gene: TRBJ2-1; V gene: TRBV2; D gene: TRBD2; CDR3 DNA: TGTGCCAGCAGTCCCCCGGGACTAGCGGGAGTGGATGAGCAGTTCTTC; CDR3 protein: CASSPPGLAGVDEQFF
clone size: few; J gene: TRBJ1-2; V gene: TRBV5-6; D gene: -; CDR3 DNA: TGTGCCAGCAGCTTCCTTAATGGTTACCACTCTGGCTACACCTTC; CDR3 protein: CASSFLNGYHSGYTF
clone size: -; J gene: TRBJ2-7; V gene: TRBV4-1; D gene: TRBD1; CDR3 DNA: TGCGCCAGCAGCGGCAGGACAGGCGACCTCTACGAGCAGTACTTC; CDR3 protein: CASSGRTGDLYEQYF
clone size: -; J gene: TRBJ1-2; V gene: TRBV30; D gene: -; CDR3 DNA: TGTGCCTCCCCAGGGGAGGCCCGCTATGGCTACACCTTC; CDR3 protein: CASPGEARYGYTF
clone size: -; J gene: TRBJ2-3; V gene: TRBV2; D gene: TRBD2; CDR3 DNA: TGTGCCAGCAGTGGGCGGGGGGTTAGTACAGATACGCAGTATTTT; CDR3 protein: CASSGRGVSTDTQYF
clone size: -; J gene: TRBJ1-1; V gene: TRBV9; D gene: -; CDR3 DNA: TGTGCCAGCAGCGGGGGTCCCTCTACAGTACCAGCTTTCTTT; CDR3 protein: CASSGGPSTVPAFF
clone size: -; J gene: TRBJ1-5; V gene: TRBV11-2; D gene: -; CDR3 DNA: TGTGCCAGCAGCTTTGGAAGGGATGGGAATCAGCCCCAGCATTTT; CDR3 protein: CASSFGRDGNQPQHF
clone size: -; J gene: TRBJ1-1; V gene: TRBV6-6; D gene: -; CDR3 DNA: TGTGCCAGCAGCCTAGCTGCTGGGGCCCATGAAGCTTTCTTT; CDR3 protein: CASSLAAGAHEAFF
clone size: -; J gene: TRBJ2-5; V gene: TRBV6-6; D gene: -; CDR3 DNA: TGTGCCAGCGGCCGGGCTAGCGCGTACCAAGAGACCCAGTACTTC; CDR3 protein: CASGRASAYQETQYF
clone size: -; J gene: TRBJ2-7; V gene: TRBV14; D gene: -; CDR3 DNA: TGTGCCAGCAGCCAAGATACCGGCAGGGTCCCCTACGAGCAGTACTTC; CDR3 protein: CASSQDTGRVPYEQYF
clone size: -; J gene: TRBJ1-6; V gene: TRBV5-1; D gene: -; CDR3 DNA: TGCGCCAGCAGCTTGGATTCTGGGGGTCGGAATTCACCCCTCCACTTT; CDR3 protein: CASSLDSGGRNSPLHF